The 11 T cell receptor beta chains below all came from one sample that was sequenced in a study of blood T cell repertoires in COVID-19. Profiled with immunoSEQ multiplex PCR; TCRdb holds only in-frame clones, not every one. The sample has approximately 230,000 clones; around 83% are singletons. Material: peripheral blood. These receptors all come from an older man with acute or convalescent COVID-19.

This clone is a singleton in its sample. The gene calls are TRBV5-4 and TRBJ2-1; TRBD1 aligns across 7 bases. Germline V CDR1 and CDR2: SGHNT, YYREEE (reference sequence). The CDR3 covers 15 residues. V gave up 4 bases and J gave up 3 bases; unmatched junction bases: 7. CDR3 in amino acids: CASSPRTGDYNEQFF. CDR3 nucleotide sequence: TGTGCCAGCAGCCCCAGGACAGGTGACTACAATGAGCAGTTCTTC. The full variable domain, completed using reference TRBV5-4 and TRBJ2-1, is ETGVTQSPTHLIKTRGQQVTLRCSSQSGHNTVSWYQQALGQGPQFIFQYYREEENGRGNFPPRFSGLQFPNYSSELNVNALELDDSALYLCASSPRTGDYNEQFFGPGTRLTVL.

V and J are TRBV6-5 and TRBJ2-2, with 8 bases matching TRBD1. The germline gives CDR1 MNHEY, CDR2 SVGAGI. This CDR3 spans 15 amino acids. The V and J ends lost 7 bases and 3 bases, in that order; junction bases with no gene match: 7. The CDR3 sequence: CASTNRGWDTGELFF. The CDR3 DNA follows: TGTGCCAGCACTAACAGGGGGTGGGACACCGGGGAGCTGTTTTTT.

The J gene is TRBJ1-4, the V gene TRBV5-4; D gene unclear. The length of the CDR3 is 13 residues. Germline V gene data show CDR1 as SGHNT and CDR2 as YYREEE (reference sequence). The ends were cut back, 1 base at V and 4 bases at J, with 5 bases in the middle. The CDR3 nucleotides read TGTGCCAGCAGCTTGCAGTATAATGAAAAACTGTTTTTT. It codes for CASSLQYNEKLFF.

The chain combines TRBV19 with TRBJ1-2, with a tentative D call TRBD1 (6 bases). This CDR3 is 14 amino acids long. Per the germline V gene, CDR1 is LNHDA and CDR2 is SQIVND (reference sequence). The V end was cut by 4 bases, the J end by 10 bases, with 19 bases between. CDR3 region: CASSTGALGVDYTF. The CDR3 DNA sequence: TGTGCCAGTAGTACAGGGGCTCTCGGGGTGGACTACACCTTC.

The chain recombines TRBV19 with TRBJ1-3, with D perhaps matching TRBD1 (6 bases). The CDR3 length is 16 residues. Trimming left V 9 bases short and J 0 bases short, with 18 bases between. Germline-derived CDR1 and CDR2 are LNHDA and SQIVND (reference sequence). CDR3 in amino acids: CASQVGNRASGNTIYF. CDR3 in DNA: TGTGCCAGCCAAGTGGGGAACAGGGCCTCTGGAAACACCATATATTTT.

This chain connects TRBV7-2 to TRBJ1-3; 8 positions agree with TRBD1. Germline CDR1 reads SGHTA; CDR2 reads FQGNSA. Trimming took 5 bases from V and 2 from J; bases not matched to a gene: 8. The CDR3 consists of 16 residues. CDR3 DNA: TGTGCCAGCAGCCCAGGGGGCGCAGGAACTGGAAACACCATATATTTT. Translated: CASSPGGAGTGNTIYF. Drawing the rest from reference TRBV7-2 and TRBJ1-3, the complete variable domain is GAGVSQSPSNKVTEKGKDVELRCDPISGHTALYWYRQSLGQGLEFLIYFQGNSAPDKSGLPSDRFSAERTGGSVSTLTIQRTQQEDSAVYLCASSPGGAGTGNTIYFGEGSWLTVV.

The V call is TRBV29-1, the J call TRBJ1-1; a weak D match, TRBD1 (6 bases). CDR1 is SQVTM, CDR2 ANQGSEA, per germline. This CDR3 has 11 amino acids. Deletions cut 5 bases from V and 7 bases from J, with 11 bases between. CDR3 DNA sequence: TGCAGCGTTTCCAGGGGAGTTGAAGCTTTCTTT. Protein product: CSVSRGVEAFF.

This clone occurred many times. In nucleotides, the CDR3 is TGTGCCAGCAGTTTACTCGATTCCGGGACAGGGTCCGACGAGCAGTACTTC. It is translated as CASSLLDSGTGSDEQYF. V gene TRBV28 combines with J gene TRBJ2-7, with 9 bases aligning to TRBD1. CDR3 length: 17 residues. Germline CDR1 is MDHEN and CDR2 is SYDVKM. J was trimmed by 5 bases and V by 2 bases; bases with no gene match: 13.

The chain employs TRBV2 and TRBJ2-3; 8 bases align to TRBD2. V shed 5 bases, J shed 0 bases, and the junction held 10 bases outside the gene matches. Germline CDR1 and CDR2: SNHLY and FYNNEI. The CDR3 totals 17 residues. In nucleotides, the CDR3 is TGTGCCAGCAGTACCTCTGCTAGCGGGCTAAGCACAGATACGCAGTATTTT. Translated: CASSTSASGLSTDTQYF.

The J gene is TRBJ2-4, the V gene TRBV28; 8 nucleotides agree with TRBD2. The V gene end was trimmed by 8 bases and the J gene end by 1 base; junction bases not matched to a gene: 4. This CDR3 is built from 14 residues. CDR1 is MDHEN and CDR2 is SYDVKM in the germline V gene. CDR3 nucleotides: TGTGCCAGCTCAGGCGGGGGGGCCAAAAACATTCAGTACTTC. Translation gives CASSGGGAKNIQYF.

The rearrangement joins TRBV29-1 to TRBJ1-3, with 9 bases lining up with TRBD1. From germline, CDR1 is SQVTM and CDR2 ANQGSEA. This CDR3 region has 14 residues. J lost 4 bases, V lost 4 bases, and 5 bases had no gene match. DNA of the CDR3: TGCAGCGTTGTGGTACAGGGGGCCGGAAACACCATATATTTT. As protein: CSVVVQGAGNTIYF.